These 14 T cell receptor beta chains were sequenced from one sample in a study of cytomegalovirus exposure and HLA in healthy donors. Vbeta (60) and Jbeta (13) primers were used in the PCR. Sequenced by immunoSEQ multiplex PCR; TCRdb stores in-frame clones only, minus some. In the table there are approximately 170,000 clones, 68% of which are singletons. Sequencing was carried out using PBMCs. The receptors originated from a woman aged 40 to 50 in good health and CMV-seropositive.

V gene TRBV7-9 combines with J gene TRBJ1-4, with TRBD1 identical over 10 bases. The CDR3 is made up of 13 amino acids. Germline-derived CDR1 and CDR2 are SEHNR and FQNEAQ (reference sequence). The trim removed 8 bases at V and 12 bases at J, leaving 9 bases unmatched. The CDR3 is CASSGQGRMELFF. In nucleotides, the CDR3 is TGTGCCAGCTCGGGACAGGGGAGAATGGAACTGTTTTTT.

The chain joins TRBV27 to TRBJ2-1; D might be TRBD2 (5 bases). The germline V gene has CDR1 MNHEY and CDR2 SMNVEV (reference sequence). This CDR3 region has 15 residues. V lost 3 bases, J lost 0 bases, and 9 bases lay in between. The CDR3 DNA is TGTGCCAGCAGTTTCCCCCGGGGCTCCTACAATGAGCAGTTCTTC. Protein product: CASSFPRGSYNEQFF.

The rearrangement uses TRBV9 and TRBJ2-7; a possible D gene is TRBD1 (5 bases). The germline V gene encodes CDR1 SGDLS and CDR2 YYNGEE. The CDR3 totals 15 residues. Trimming removed 4 bases from V and 0 bases from J, with 14 bases in between. CDR3 nucleotide sequence: TGTGCCAGCAGCTCAGGACAAACCGACTCCTACGAGCAGTACTTC. Amino acid sequence: CASSSGQTDSYEQYF. The full variable domain, rest sourced from reference TRBV9 and TRBJ2-7, is DSGVTQTPKHLITATGQRVTLRCSPRSGDLSVYWYQQSLDQGLQFLIQYYNGEERAKGNILERFSAQQFPDLHSELNLSSLELGDSALYFCASSSGQTDSYEQYFGPGTRLTVT.

CDR3: CASIYDTYSNQPQHF. The CDR3, as DNA: TGTGCCAGCATCTACGACACTTATAGCAATCAGCCCCAGCATTTT. V and J are TRBV27 and TRBJ1-5; D is unclear. Germline lookup yields CDR1 MNHEY and CDR2 SMNVEV (reference sequence). This CDR3 contains 15 residues. Trimming stripped 7 bases from V and 0 bases from J, with 13 bases between.

The chain is built from TRBV27 and TRBJ2-5, with D tentatively TRBD1 (8 bases). CDR3 size: 13 residues. The germline CDR1 and CDR2 sequences are MNHEY and SMNVEV (reference sequence). The germline V and J ends were trimmed by 6 bases and 5 bases, with 13 bases remaining between them. The CDR3 is CASSHRGGETQYF. DNA for the CDR3: TGTGCCAGCAGCCACAGGGGGGGGGAGACCCAGTACTTC.

For this clone: The junction departs from germline at one end; a sequencing error may be responsible. The CDR3 here is CASSFRDYYGYPF. DNA for the CDR3: TGTGCCAGCAGCTTCAGGGATTACTATGGCTACCCCTTC. The chain has TRBV5-4 and TRBJ1-2, with D tentatively TRBD1 (5 bases). The CDR3 extends over 13 amino acids. Germline CDR1 is SGHNT and CDR2 is YYREEE (reference sequence).

The V gene is TRBV11-3, the J gene TRBJ2-7; 9 bases agree with TRBD1. V dropped 3 bases and J dropped 8; count of bases not matched to a gene: 2. Germline lookup yields CDR1 SGHNT and CDR2 YENEEA. This CDR3 is 12 amino acids long. CDR3 region: CASSLGQGKQYF. The DNA for the CDR3 is TGTGCCAGCAGCTTGGGACAGGGAAAGCAGTACTTC. The variable domain in full, with the rest retrieved from reference TRBV11-3 and TRBJ2-7, is EAGVVQSPRYKIIEKKQPVAFWCNPISGHNTLYWYLQNLGQGPELLIRYENEEAVDDSQLPKDRFSAERLKGVDSTLKIQPAELGDSAVYLCASSLGQGKQYFGPGTRLTVT.

This chain joins TRBV25-1 and TRBJ2-2; maybe TRBD1 (5 bases). This CDR3 spans 16 amino acids. Germline CDR1 and CDR2: MGHDK and SYGVNS. Deletions cut 0 bases from V and 0 bases from J, with 8 bases between. CDR3 sequence: CASSEYRGTNTGELFF. The CDR3 DNA reads as TGTGCCAGCAGTGAATATAGGGGAACGAACACCGGGGAGCTGTTTTTT.

The V and J genes are TRBV5-1 and TRBJ2-2; TRBD2 agrees at 8 bases. CDR1 is SGHRS, CDR2 YFSETQ, per germline. V lost 0 bases to trimming and J lost 7 bases; unmatched junction nucleotides: 8. This CDR3 has 16 amino acids. The CDR3 sequence: CASSLAVREDYGELFF. CDR3 sequence (DNA): TGCGCCAGCAGCTTGGCCGTGCGGGAGGATTACGGGGAGCTGTTTTTT. Variable domain in full (rest from reference TRBV5-1 and TRBJ2-2): KAGVTQTPRYLIKTRGQQVTLSCSPISGHRSVSWYQQTPGQGLQFLFEYFSETQRNKGNFPGRFSGRQFSNSRSEMNVSTLELGDSALYLCASSLAVREDYGELFFGEGSRLTVL.

This clone came up once. The rearrangement links TRBV7-2 to TRBJ1-4; TRBD1 aligns across 7 bases. This CDR3 contains 14 residues. V trimming: 5 bases; J trimming: 1 base; junction bases outside the gene matches: 1. The germline gives CDR1 SGHTA, CDR2 FQGNSA. CDR3 in amino acids: CASSRDRTNEKLFF. The CDR3 coding sequence is TGTGCCAGCAGCCGGGACAGAACTAATGAAAAACTGTTTTTT.

This rearrangement joins TRBV7-2 to TRBJ2-1; 7 bases agree with TRBD1. Germline lookup yields CDR1 SGHTA and CDR2 FQGNSA. The CDR3 contains 15 residues. V lost 7 bases and J lost 4; bases outside the gene matches: 10. The CDR3 DNA reads TGTGCCAGCATCGAGAGGGGGCAAGAGTACAATGAGCAGTTCTTC. This encodes CASIERGQEYNEQFF.

The chain couples TRBV2 to TRBJ1-1; 7 bases align to TRBD1. Trimming cost V 6 bases and J 4 bases; bases outside gene matches: 8. Germline assignment: CDR1 SNHLY and CDR2 FYNNEI. The CDR3 consists of 14 residues. CDR3 in DNA: TGTGCCAGCAGAAATACAGGGGAGGCCACTGAAGCTTTCTTT. As protein: CASRNTGEATEAFF.

Of note for this clone: An end of the junction differs from the germline gene, which may be a read error. The rearrangement links TRBV28 to TRBJ1-2; 8 bases fit TRBD1. Germline V CDR1 and CDR2: MDHEN, SYDVKM. This CDR3 is built from 12 residues. CDR3 DNA: TGTGCCAGTGGACAGGGAAGCGGAGGCTACCCCTTC. Protein: CASGQGSGGYPF.

The V call is TRBV4-2, the J call TRBJ2-6; TRBD1 matches 7 bases. Germline V CDR1 and CDR2: LGHNA, YNFKEQ. V was clipped by 0 bases and J by 0 bases; unmatched bases: 14. The CDR3 covers 21 residues. This chain's CDR3 is CASSQDSVTGWVGSGANVLTF. The CDR3 region has the DNA TGTGCCAGCAGCCAAGATTCCGTGACAGGGTGGGTTGGCTCTGGGGCCAACGTCCTGACTTTC.